This TCR beta chain was observed in a study of blood T cell repertoires in COVID-19. V gave up 4 bases and J gave up 6 bases; unmatched junction bases: 4. This CDR3 has 15 residues. The germline V gene encodes CDR1 SGHDT and CDR2 YYEEEE. Generated by immunoSEQ multiplex PCR, the TCRdb table keeps only in-frame clones and is missing some. The data contain a few hundred thousand clones, over 75% of them singletons. The sample was peripheral blood. This chain connects TRBV5-6 to TRBJ2-2; 12 positions agree with TRBD2. The sequence was collected from a woman between 45 and 60 years old who had recovered from COVID-19. The CDR3 DNA is TGTGCCAGCAGCCAACTAGCGGGAGGTTCCGGGGAGCTGTTTTTT. This translates into CASSQLAGGSGELFF.